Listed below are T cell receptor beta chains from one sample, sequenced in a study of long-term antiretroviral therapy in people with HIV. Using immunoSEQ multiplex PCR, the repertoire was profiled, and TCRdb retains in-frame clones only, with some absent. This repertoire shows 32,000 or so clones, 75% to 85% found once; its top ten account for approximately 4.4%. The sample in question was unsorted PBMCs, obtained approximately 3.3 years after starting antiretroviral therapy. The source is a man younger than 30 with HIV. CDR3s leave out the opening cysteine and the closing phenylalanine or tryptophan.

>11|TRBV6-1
ASTETKTDTQY
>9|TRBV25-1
ASRDNYEQY
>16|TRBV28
ASSWGDRRINSNQPQH
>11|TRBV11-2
ASSLEQVYEQY
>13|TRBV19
ASSIGNIVSYEQY
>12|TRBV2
ASSPPRAPYEQY
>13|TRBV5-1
ASSLVGPPYNEQF
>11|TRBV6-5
ASTQPPQETQY
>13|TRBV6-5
ASSPSQAPLNEQY
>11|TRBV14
ASSQGAHYGYT
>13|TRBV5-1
ASSYPNRGSGELF
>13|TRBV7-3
ASSLTAGSTDTQY
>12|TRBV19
ASSWGQGPYEQY
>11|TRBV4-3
ASSQDGLTEAF
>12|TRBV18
ASSPFPHSPGYT
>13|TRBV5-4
ASSLRRETSYEQY
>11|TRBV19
ASSARKNEKLF
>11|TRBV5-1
ASSLDLNTEAF
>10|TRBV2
ASSPQGWGYT
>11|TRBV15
ATSRGREYEQY
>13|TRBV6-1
ASSDTELMNTEAF
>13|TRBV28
ASSLFGTENTEAF
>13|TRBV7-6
ASSLGQGGDTEAF
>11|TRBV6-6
ASFREPNTEAF
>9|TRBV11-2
ASTVNTEAF
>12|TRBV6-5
ASSYSGRIYEQY
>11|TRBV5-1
ASSSPVPDTQY
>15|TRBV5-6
ASSLKRLADLTDTQY
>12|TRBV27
ASSTSGRSYEQY
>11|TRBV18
ASSPASEETQY
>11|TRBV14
ASGQRGGTEAF
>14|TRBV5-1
ASSLAGNSYNSPLH
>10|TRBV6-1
ASNRDSYEQY
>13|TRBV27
ANGRQGLIGTEAF